Each of the 9 T cell receptor beta chains below was sequenced from the same sample in a study of shared clonotypes between healthy human individuals. Using immunoSEQ multiplex PCR, the repertoire was profiled, and TCRdb retains in-frame clones only, with some absent. Among roughly 2 million clones listed, around 95% were seen once. The sample comprised naive CD4+ T cells sorted from blood. Subset specified: CD45RA+ positively selected. The receptor set was obtained from a man between 18 and 35 years old in good health.

The chain combines TRBV6-6 with TRBJ1-6; D is possibly TRBD1 (6 bases). Germline V gene sequence: CDR1 MNHNY, CDR2 SVGAGI (reference sequence). CDR3 length: 14 amino acids. Trimming cost V 11 bases and J 7 bases, with 18 bases left between them. CDR3 residues: CAAAPGGLNSPLHF. The CDR3 DNA sequence: TGTGCCGCGGCCCCGGGGGGGCTGAATTCACCCCTCCACTTT.

The rearrangement uses TRBV6-5 and TRBJ1-1; D is uncertain. Germline lookup yields CDR1 MNHEY and CDR2 SVGAGI. Trimming removed 0 bases at V and 6 bases at J, with 11 bases between. This CDR3 region has 14 residues. The DNA for the CDR3 is TGTGCCAGCAGTTACTCTGAAAGGAGGGCTGAAGCTTTCTTT. Protein product: CASSYSERRAEAFF.

The chain links TRBV6-1 to TRBJ2-7; a weak D match, TRBD2 (6 bases). Trimming shortened V by 1 base and J by 3 bases, and 16 bases separated the two germline ends. The CDR3 contains 16 residues. Germline CDR1 and CDR2: MNHNS and SASEGT. The CDR3 protein is CASSEGGHLGSYEQYF. CDR3 DNA sequence: TGTGCCAGCAGTGAAGGTGGACACCTCGGGAGCTACGAGCAGTACTTC.

The chain joins TRBV11-1 to TRBJ2-2; 9 nucleotides line up with TRBD1. Germline V lookup: CDR1 SGHAT, CDR2 FQDESV (reference sequence). The CDR3 extends over 15 amino acids. Germline trimming cut 4 bases from V and 6 bases from J; bases unmatched to any gene: 6. The chain's CDR3 is CASSSRDRASGELFF. In DNA, the CDR3 is TGTGCCAGCAGCTCCCGGGACAGGGCGTCCGGGGAGCTGTTTTTT.

The V and J genes are TRBV30 and TRBJ2-1; TRBD1 matches at 9 bases. This CDR3 is built from 14 residues. CDR1 and CDR2 from the germline V gene are GTSNPN and SVGIG (reference sequence). With V trimmed by 0 bases and J by 7 bases, 4 bases remained unmatched. CDR3 sequence (DNA): TGTGCCTGGAGTGTGCGGGACAGGGCAAATGAGCAGTTCTTC. It is translated as CAWSVRDRANEQFF.

This chain connects TRBV28 to TRBJ2-7; TRBD2 is a possible D gene (6 bases). Germline CDR1 is MDHEN and CDR2 is SYDVKM. The CDR3 is 16 residues long. Trimming shortened V by 6 bases and J by 2 bases, and 20 bases separated the two germline ends. The CDR3 DNA reads TGTGCCAGCAGCCCAGGCGGGGTTGGGGGACCCTACGAGCAGTACTTC. It yields the protein CASSPGGVGGPYEQYF.

V gene TRBV6-1 combines with J gene TRBJ2-2; 7 nucleotides match TRBD1. The CDR3 is 18 residues long. V shed 2 bases and J 1 base; nucleotides not matched to a gene: 10. Germline CDR1 and CDR2: MNHNS and SASEGT. The CDR3 DNA reads TGTGCCAGCAGTGAACTGAGCAGGGGGAGCGAGAACACCGGGGAGCTGTTTTTT. The encoded protein is CASSELSRGSENTGELFF.

The V and J genes are TRBV25-1 and TRBJ2-7; D may match TRBD1 or TRBD2 (6 bases each). V dropped 4 bases and J dropped 0 bases, with 22 bases sitting between them. The CDR3 length is 18 residues. Per the germline V gene, CDR1 is MGHDK and CDR2 is SYGVNS. The CDR3 DNA follows: TGTGCCAGCAGTGGCTCGCGGGACACTATATTACTCTCCTACGAGCAGTACTTC. Protein sequence: CASSGSRDTILLSYEQYF.

The V and J genes are TRBV4-1 and TRBJ1-3; D unclear. Deletions cut 0 bases from V and 0 bases from J, with 18 bases between. CDR3 length: 19 amino acids. Per the germline V gene, CDR1 is MGHRA and CDR2 is YSYEKL. The CDR3 here is CASSQEGRGIFHSGNTIYF. The CDR3 DNA reads TGCGCCAGCAGCCAAGAGGGCCGCGGCATATTTCACTCTGGAAACACCATATATTTT.